Shown below are 9 T cell receptor beta chains from a single sample sequenced in a study of early T cells in non-severe SARS-CoV-2 infection. TCRdb re-derived calls from the 5' RACE reads in MiXCR, one entry per CDR3 protein. The sample carries roughly 25,000 distinct CDR3 sequences, about 4.4% recorded once. The sequenced material came from whole blood. The source of these receptors is an adult who was a healthcare worker with PCR-confirmed SARS-CoV-2 infection or an uninfected control (not recorded which).

This clonotype occurred many times. The chain links TRBV5-1 to TRBJ2-5; a possible D gene is TRBD2 (6 bases). The germline gives CDR1 SGHRS, CDR2 YFSETQ. Trimming pared 0 bases from V and 7 bases from J, leaving 13 bases between. This CDR3 region has 14 residues. The CDR3 protein is CASSLEDLRGTQYF. CDR3 DNA sequence: TGCGCCAGCAGCTTGGAGGACTTGCGGGGGACCCAGTACTTC.

In this sample, this clonotype turned up a few times. The chain couples TRBV18 to TRBJ1-6; 8 bases match TRBD1. The germline gives CDR1 KGHSH, CDR2 LQKENI. Trimming cost V 3 bases and J 5 bases; bases outside gene matches: 9. The CDR3 is 17 residues long. The DNA of the CDR3 is TGTGCCAGCTCACCGACAGGGGCGGACCGAGATAATTCACCCCTCCACTTT. Its protein product is CASSPTGADRDNSPLHF.

The CDR3 DNA is TGTGCCAGCAGTTTATATCGGCGGGGGTCGTATGGCTACACCTTC. It yields the protein CASSLYRRGSYGYTF. The chain has TRBV28 and TRBJ1-2, with D tentatively TRBD1 (5 bases). The V gene's germline CDR1 is MDHEN and CDR2 SYDVKM. The ends were cut back, 1 base at V and 5 bases at J, with 14 bases in the middle. The CDR3 spans 15 residues.

This clonotype has only a few counts. This rearrangement joins TRBV21-1 to TRBJ2-7; the D segment call TRBD1 is taken from the table without a DNA check. TRBV21-1 is marked as a pseudogene. The CDR3 has 16 residues. The CDR3 region is CASSDQIPGQGSEQYF. The CDR3 nucleotides are TGTGCCAGCAGCGACCAGATCCCGGGACAGGGTTCCGAGCAGTACTTC.

Many counts were recorded for this clonotype. This chain links TRBV20-1 with TRBJ2-4; 12 nucleotides agree with TRBD1. The V and J ends lost 3 bases and 8 bases, in that order; junction bases with no gene match: 5. Germline lookup yields CDR1 DFQATT and CDR2 SNEGSKA (reference sequence). The CDR3 covers 14 residues. CDR3 in DNA: TGCAGTGCTAGTCTGGGACAGGGGGCTGACATTCAGTACTTC. This translates into CSASLGQGADIQYF.

The chain couples TRBV6-2 or TRBV6-3 to TRBJ1-1; D remains ambiguous. CDR1 is MNHEY, CDR2 SVGEGT, per germline. V gave up 2 bases and J gave up 1 base, with 8 bases separating them. This CDR3 comprises 14 residues. In DNA form, the CDR3 reads TGTGCCAGCAGTTACGCAGCGGGGAACACTGAAGCTTTCTTT. As protein: CASSYAAGNTEAFF.

Many counts were recorded for this clonotype. The chain employs TRBV18 and TRBJ2-7; 8 positions agree with TRBD1. V gave up 6 bases and J gave up 3 bases; unmatched junction bases: 13. The CDR3 covers 16 residues. CDR1 and CDR2 (germline): KGHSH, LQKENI. The CDR3 spells CASSPLTGTGYYEQYF. The CDR3 DNA reads TGTGCCAGCTCGCCCTTAACCGGGACAGGCTACTACGAGCAGTACTTC.

The chain couples TRBV29-1 to TRBJ1-1, with D maybe TRBD1 (6 bases). V was trimmed by 6 bases and J by 4 bases, leaving 12 bases between them. Germline-derived CDR1 and CDR2 are SQVTM and ANQGSEA. The CDR3 loop spans 12 amino acids. In nucleotides, the CDR3 is TGCAGCGTCGGTGGGGGCCTCACTGAAGCTTTCTTT. Protein product: CSVGGGLTEAFF.

Many counts were recorded for this clonotype. V is TRBV6-2 or TRBV6-3 and J is TRBJ2-3; TRBD2 agrees at 7 bases. CDR3 length: 14 residues. CDR1 and CDR2 from the germline V gene are MNHEY and SVGEGT. V shed 4 bases, J shed 3 bases, and the junction held 4 bases outside the gene matches. The CDR3 loop reads CASSSQLATDTQYF. Here the CDR3 DNA reads TGTGCCAGCAGTTCCCAACTAGCGACAGATACGCAGTATTTT.